The rows below give T cell receptor beta chains drawn from one sample of a study of blood T cell repertoires in COVID-19. Here immunoSEQ multiplex PCR was the method, and the copy in TCRdb shows in-frame clones only, minus some. This sample has nearly 250,000 clones; 70% to 85% occur once, and the top ten carry approximately 1.9%. Specimen: peripheral blood. The receptor set was obtained from a woman of 80 years or more with acute or convalescent COVID-19. CDR3s include the opening cysteine and the closing phenylalanine or tryptophan. A D gene is named only where the DNA matches it firmly. Only some rows state a clone size, as once, few, many or a class for expanded clones.

TRBV12-3/TRBV12-4	-	TRBJ2-2	-	CASRQNTGELFF	TGTGCCAGCAGACAGAACACCGGGGAGCTGTTTTTT
TRBV3-1/TRBV3-2	-	TRBJ2-1	-	CASSQDRRGPRNEQFF	TGTGCCAGCAGCCAAGATCGGAGGGGGCCTAGGAATGAGCAGTTCTTC
TRBV28	TRBD1	TRBJ2-2	-	CASSGGQGRTGELFF	TGTGCCAGCAGCGGTGGACAGGGGCGCACCGGGGAGCTGTTTTTT
TRBV5-6	TRBD1	TRBJ1-2	-	CASSLDPDRGKGYTF	TGTGCCAGCAGCCTCGATCCCGACAGGGGTAAGGGCTACACCTTC
TRBV5-6	-	TRBJ2-5	-	CASSFNRGQETQYF	TGTGCCAGCAGCTTCAACCGGGGCCAAGAGACCCAGTACTTC
TRBV9	TRBD2	TRBJ2-3	-	CASSVTSGGAPDTQYF	TGTGCCAGCAGCGTTACTAGCGGGGGAGCCCCAGATACGCAGTATTTT
TRBV28	-	TRBJ1-5	-	CASISGGNQPQHF	TGTGCCAGCATCTCAGGGGGCAATCAGCCCCAGCATTTT
TRBV6-6	-	TRBJ2-1	-	CASRDSRSYNEQFF	TGTGCCAGCAGGGACTCACGCTCCTACAATGAGCAGTTCTTC
TRBV5-1	-	TRBJ2-5	-	CASSSGEETQYF	TGCGCCAGCAGCTCAGGGGAAGAGACCCAGTACTTC
TRBV29-1	TRBD1	TRBJ1-1	-	CSVGSGGNTEAFF	TGCAGCGTTGGTTCAGGGGGGAACACTGAAGCTTTCTTT
TRBV27	TRBD1	TRBJ1-5	-	CASSLLPLRQGVRPQHF	TGTGCCAGCAGTTTACTCCCTCTCCGACAGGGAGTTCGGCCCCAGCATTTT
TRBV7-8	TRBD1	TRBJ1-1	-	CASSLTPPAGGLGAFF	TGTGCCAGCAGCTTAACCCCCCCGGCAGGGGGTTTGGGAGCTTTCTTT
TRBV3-1/TRBV3-2	TRBD2	TRBJ2-4	-	CASSQKGRDYTYHQNIQVQYF	TGTGCCAGCAGCCAAAAGGGGCGGGACTACACTTACCACCAAAACATTCAAGTTCAGTACTTC
TRBV3-1/TRBV3-2	-	TRBJ1-4	once	CASSQEAEKLFF	TGTGCCAGCAGCCAAGAGGCTGAAAAACTGTTTTTT
TRBV14	TRBD2	TRBJ2-7	-	CASSLLAGVGEQYF	TGTGCCAGCAGCCTACTAGCGGGAGTGGGAGAGCAGTACTTC
TRBV3-1/TRBV3-2	-	TRBJ1-1	-	CASSPYSRGNTEAFF	TGTGCCAGCAGCCCCTATTCCCGGGGGAACACTGAAGCTTTCTTT
TRBV25-1	TRBD2	TRBJ2-5	once	CASSEPGTKRGETQYF	TGTGCCAGCAGTGAACCCGGGACTAAGAGAGGAGAGACCCAGTACTTC
TRBV27	-	TRBJ2-1	-	CASSPPGVGNEQFF	TGTGCCAGCAGTCCCCCCGGAGTTGGCAATGAGCAGTTCTTC
TRBV7-6	TRBD1	TRBJ2-3	-	CASSPSGTGGDTQYF	TGTGCCAGCAGTCCATCCGGGACAGGGGGAGATACGCAGTATTTT
TRBV12-3/TRBV12-4	-	TRBJ2-5	-	CASSFQEETQYF	TGTGCCAGCAGTTTTCAGGAAGAGACCCAGTACTTC
TRBV14	-	TRBJ2-5	-	CASSQGPSRAETQYF	TGTGCCAGCAGCCAAGGACCCAGCAGGGCGGAGACCCAGTACTTC
TRBV7-6	TRBD1	TRBJ1-1	-	CASTVSPPGTGLEAFF	TGTGCCAGCACCGTTTCACCCCCCGGGACAGGGCTGGAAGCTTTCTTT
TRBV24-1	TRBD1	TRBJ2-7	-	CATSDPGQGRPYEQYF	TGTGCCACCAGTGACCCGGGACAGGGAAGGCCCTACGAGCAGTACTTC
TRBV19	TRBD1	TRBJ1-2	-	CASQYRTGNGYTF	TGTGCCAGCCAATATAGGACAGGGAATGGCTACACCTTC
TRBV29-1	-	TRBJ1-1	-	CSVDLGRRTEAFF	TGCAGCGTTGATTTGGGGCGTCGGACTGAAGCTTTCTTT
TRBV18	TRBD1	TRBJ1-2	-	CASSVGQGRNYGYTF	TGTGCCAGCTCCGTTGGACAGGGGCGTAACTATGGCTACACCTTC
TRBV7-2	TRBD2	TRBJ2-7	once	CASSLGGGTSSYEQYF	TGTGCCAGCAGCTTAGGAGGGGGGACTAGCTCCTACGAGCAGTACTTC
TRBV7-8	TRBD2	TRBJ2-5	-	CASSPAASGDQETQYF	TGTGCCAGCAGCCCCGCCGCTAGCGGGGACCAAGAGACCCAGTACTTC
TRBV6-5	TRBD1	TRBJ2-5	-	CASSTRDRGHETQYF	TGTGCCAGCAGCACCCGGGACAGGGGGCATGAGACCCAGTACTTC
TRBV6-5	-	TRBJ2-1	-	CASSYYPGRSYNEQFF	TGTGCCAGCAGTTACTATCCAGGCAGGTCCTACAATGAGCAGTTCTTC
TRBV9	-	TRBJ2-2	once	CASSVGGQNTGELFF	TGTGCCAGCAGCGTAGGGGGACAGAACACCGGGGAGCTGTTTTTT
TRBV27	TRBD2	TRBJ2-1	few	CASSAGTSGVQFEQFF	TGTGCCAGCAGCGCCGGGACTAGCGGCGTACAATTCGAGCAGTTCTTC
TRBV6-6	TRBD1	TRBJ1-1	-	CASSGQGGRTEAFF	TGTGCCAGCAGTGGACAGGGGGGAAGGACTGAAGCTTTCTTT
TRBV7-2	-	TRBJ2-1	few	CASSSAGTTTLNEQFF	TGTGCCAGCAGTTCCGCAGGTACCACGACGCTTAATGAGCAGTTCTTC
TRBV7-3	-	TRBJ1-5	-	CASSQAPNQPQHF	TGTGCCAGCAGCCAGGCACCTAATCAGCCCCAGCATTTT
TRBV3-1/TRBV3-2	TRBD1	TRBJ1-3	-	CASSHRTGSGNTIYF	TGTGCCAGCAGCCACAGGACAGGTTCTGGAAACACCATATATTTT
TRBV7-9	-	TRBJ2-6	-	CASSLTGQGSGANVLTF	TGTGCCAGCAGCTTGACGGGACAAGGGTCCGGGGCCAACGTCCTGACTTTC
TRBV3-1/TRBV3-2	TRBD2	TRBJ2-1	few	CASSHAGGRAGYNEQFF	TGTGCCAGCAGCCATGCTGGCGGGAGGGCTGGCTACAATGAGCAGTTCTTC
TRBV5-4	TRBD1	TRBJ2-1	-	CASSRGQVVFYNEQFF	TGTGCCAGCAGCCGAGGACAGGTCGTCTTTTACAATGAGCAGTTCTTC
TRBV3-1/TRBV3-2	TRBD1	TRBJ1-4	-	CASSQDRGTGENEKLFF	TGTGCCAGCAGCCAAGATAGGGGGACAGGGGAAAATGAAAAACTGTTTTTT
TRBV7-2	-	TRBJ2-2	-	CASSLSAAGELFF	TGTGCCAGCAGCTTAAGCGCTGCCGGGGAGCTGTTTTTT
TRBV18	TRBD1	TRBJ1-2	-	CASSQVQGEGYTF	TGTGCCAGCTCACAGGTGCAGGGGGAAGGCTACACCTTC
TRBV15	TRBD1	TRBJ1-2	once	CATSKSGTGANYGYTF	TGTGCCACCAGCAAAAGCGGGACAGGGGCTAACTATGGCTACACCTTC
TRBV5-5	-	TRBJ1-2	-	CASSLEAGNYGYTF	TGTGCCAGCAGCTTGGAGGCAGGAAACTATGGCTACACCTTC
TRBV7-2	TRBD1	TRBJ2-7	-	CASSLWTGTFGEQYF	TGTGCCAGCAGCTTATGGACAGGGACTTTTGGCGAGCAGTACTTC
TRBV28	-	TRBJ1-4	-	CASSLYGTATNEKLFF	TGTGCCAGCAGTTTATACGGGACTGCAACTAATGAAAAACTGTTTTTT